This entry describes one T cell receptor beta chain. Looked up from germline, CDR1 is MGHRA and CDR2 is YSYEKL. Trimming removed 4 bases from V and 4 bases from J; junction bases left unmatched: 5. The CDR3 length is 16 residues. The data were taken from a study of blood T cell repertoires in COVID-19. Study at large: The United States, Italy and Spain were the sources of the acute and convalescent COVID-19 samples.

Per the authors' pipeline: The authors estimated nucleated cell counts from reference gene primer amplification. The method was immunoSEQ multiplex PCR; TCRdb's version includes in-frame clones alone and lacks a portion of them. V, J and clone size were drawn from that table, and D and trimming were deduced from the DNA. The data hold about 120,000 clones, with just over 90% observed a single time. This TCR was recovered from a human donor with active COVID-19. The donor label of this sample is uncertain. Sequencing was done on a sample of peripheral blood. The chain uses TRBV4-1 and TRBJ2-1; 12 bases are shared with TRBD2. The CDR3 reads CASSRTSGAWYNEQFF. The CDR3 DNA follows: TGCGCCAGCAGCCGGACTAGCGGGGCGTGGTACAATGAGCAGTTCTTC.